This TCR beta chain comes out of a study of patients and donors after allogeneic stem cell transplantation. Via MiXCR, TCRdb re-called the RT-PCR reads, giving one row per CDR3 protein. The sample shows hundreds of thousands of distinct CDR3 sequences, 16% of them seen only once. V was cut by 3 bases and J by 3 bases, with 6 bases left in between. The CDR3 sequence is 13 residues long. Germline CDR1 LGHDT, CDR2 YNNKEL (reference sequence). Sequenced sample: blood, either unsorted or a sorted T cell fraction (not recorded which). The chain employs TRBV3-1 and TRBJ1-5; D is unresolved. The TCR sequence derives from a human donor who was either an allogeneic HSCT recipient or a stem cell or donor lymphocyte infusion donor (not recorded which). It is not recorded whose cells these are; they may come from a transplant donor. The CDR3 loop is CASSHGPNQPQHF. The CDR3 nucleotides read TGTGCCAGCAGCCACGGGCCCAATCAGCCCCAGCATTTT.